This T cell receptor (beta chain) was sequenced for a study of blood T cell repertoires in COVID-19 (dated by TCRdb to 2020 to 2021). Broadly, across the study: Samples from collaborators originated in the United States, Italy and Spain and spanned both the acute and convalescent phases of COVID-19. Where HLA class I and class II types were available, the types were taken from metadata supplied by the sample provider, not from assay-based typing. The samples were drawn from the first 160 participants of the ongoing ImmuneRACE study and from 1,254 subjects provided by 6 global collaborators. Deeply sampled blood TCRbeta repertoires from subjects exposed to, actively infected with, or recovered from COVID-19 were included in the dataset. The prospective study material was composed of cDNA or gDNA derived from T cells, B-cell-depleted T cells, or PBMCs. The sample metadata nearly always contained a de-identified subject ID, COVID-19 status, age in years and sex. The repertoires were made available in a free public database intended to serve as a resource for research on the immune response to SARS-CoV-2. Study-wide findings and limitations: The amount of clinical and demographic metadata varied by source and participant and was provided uncurated.

Collaborating institutions collected whole blood in K2EDTA tubes following their own protocols. For TCRbeta analysis, collaborators shipped samples in one of three forms: frozen whole blood, isolated PBMCs, or DNA extracted from either of those sample types. The CDR3 holds 15 amino acids from the cysteine to the phenylalanine. Only the CDR3 DNA stays, 45 bases, in frame from base 1. V and J are truncated by 0 bases and 5 bases respectively, leaving an intervening sequence of 12 bases. CDR1 and CDR2 are drawn from the germline V gene (reference sequence): MNHNY, SVGAGI. The immunoSEQ Assay, a bias-controlled multiplex PCR, was used to amplify TCRbeta CDR3 regions from genomic DNA. Per the source publication's procedure: The number of nucleated cells in each sample was estimated from the amplification of reference gene primers within the assay. Sequence reads were collapsed and filtered to measure the absolute abundance of every unique TCRbeta CDR3 rearrangement. For each sample, productive Simpson clonality was calculated by taking the square root of Simpson's diversity index across productive rearrangements. TCRdb carries this immuneACCESS record with in-frame sequences only. Its versions omit some clonotypes, under half of them owing to an unresolved V gene in the studies checked, with the rest unexplained. Clone size and V and J calls were adopted from that table, with D and trimming inferred from the DNA. This sample gives 390,000 or so clones in total; 70% to 90% of them show up just once. The biggest ten clones account for under 1.5% of the sample.

In regard to this clone: It has no known antigen specificity. Base qualities were left out, and no much larger clone turns up one base away.

The TCR sequence derives from a woman aged 25 to 45 with active or convalescent COVID-19. The sample was peripheral blood. Recombination joined TRBV6-6 with TRBJ2-3; a weak D assignment points to TRBD2 (5 bases agree). This receptor carries the CDR3 CASSYSIGERDTQYF. DNA sequence: TGTGCCAGCAGTTACTCAATCGGGGAGAGAGATACGCAGTATTTT.